The clone carrying this T cell receptor beta chain came up many times. This sample stems from a study of regulatory T cells in long-lasting Graves disease. The TCR beta library used iRepertoire HTBI primers with Arm-PCR amplification of CDR3. TCRdb ran MiXCR on the multiplex PCR reads and lists one entry per CDR3 protein. This table has 350,000 to 500,000 distinct CDR3 sequences, approximately 15% appearing once. Indicated time point: newly diagnosed GD, antithyroid drugs for less than 3 months. PBMC RNA was the source of the TCR library. It was an endocrinology department in Xi'an, China, that provided the patients. Germline V gives CDR1 GTSNPN, CDR2 SVGIG (reference sequence). The V gene end was trimmed by 1 base and the J gene end by 3 bases; junction bases not matched to a gene: 0. The CDR3 sequence is 12 residues long. These sequences were also reported in another study, on T cells in Graves' hyperthyroidism and ophthalmopathy.

V and J are TRBV30 and TRBJ2-7; 7 bases fit TRBD1. This specimen consisted of peripheral blood mononuclear cells (PBMCs), obtained at new diagnosis, from a patient treated with antithyroid drugs. This sequence originates from a woman in her 50s with Graves disease. This CDR3 is CAWSAGGYEQYF. In DNA, the CDR3 is TGTGCCTGGAGTGCAGGGGGCTACGAGCAGTACTTC.